The clone carrying this TCR beta chain has just a few counts. The germline CDR1 and CDR2 sequences are SNHLY and FYNNEI. V lost 7 bases to trimming and J lost 7 bases, with 16 bases between them. This CDR3 comprises 13 residues. This sample is drawn from a study of blood T cell repertoires in COVID-19. Study-wide context: Material from acute and convalescent COVID-19 was sourced from the United States, Italy and Spain.

Authors' analysis steps: Amplification with reference gene primers provided the estimates of nucleated cell counts. Assay: immunoSEQ multiplex PCR; the TCRdb copy retains only in-frame clones and omits some. Clone size and V and J calls were adopted from that table, with D and trimming inferred from the DNA. The sample holds about 280,000 clones, around 92% seen once. A Seattle source enrolled patients during active infection and followed them longitudinally. The chain carries TRBV2 and TRBJ1-2, with TRBD1 as a possible D gene (5 bases). The origin of this receptor is a woman aged 25 to 39 with COVID-19, enrolled during active disease. Source material: peripheral blood. In DNA form, the CDR3 reads TGTGCCAGCACCCAGGACACTCAAGGTGGCTACACCTTC. Protein: CASTQDTQGGYTF. The whole variable domain, filled in from reference TRBV2 and TRBJ1-2, reads EPEVTQTPSHQVTQMGQEVILRCVPISNHLYFYWYRQILGQKVEFLVSFYNNEISEKSEIFDDQFSVERPDGSNFTLKIRSTKLEDSAMYFCASTQDTQGGYTFGSGTRLTVV.